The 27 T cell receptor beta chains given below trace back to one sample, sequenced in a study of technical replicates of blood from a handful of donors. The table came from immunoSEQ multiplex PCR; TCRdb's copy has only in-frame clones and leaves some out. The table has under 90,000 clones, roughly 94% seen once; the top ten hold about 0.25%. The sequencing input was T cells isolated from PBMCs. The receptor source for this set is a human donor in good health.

The CDR3 sequence: CASSLWSGYGYTF. In nucleotides, the CDR3 is TGTGCCAGCAGCTTGTGGTCAGGCTATGGCTACACCTTC. This chain uses TRBV11-2 with TRBJ1-2; D is undetermined. CDR3 length: 13 amino acids. V was cut by 3 bases and J by 4 bases, with 9 bases left in between. Germline V CDR1 and CDR2: SGHAT, FQNNGV.

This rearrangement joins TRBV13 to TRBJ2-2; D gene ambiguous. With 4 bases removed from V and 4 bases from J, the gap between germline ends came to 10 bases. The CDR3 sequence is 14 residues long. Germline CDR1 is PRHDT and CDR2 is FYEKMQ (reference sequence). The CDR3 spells CASSSPNGTGELFF. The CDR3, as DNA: TGTGCCAGCAGCTCGCCTAACGGCACCGGGGAGCTGTTTTTT.

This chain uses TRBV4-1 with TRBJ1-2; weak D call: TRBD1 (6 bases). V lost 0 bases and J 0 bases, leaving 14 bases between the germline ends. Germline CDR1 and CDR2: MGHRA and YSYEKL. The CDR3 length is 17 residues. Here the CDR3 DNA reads TGCGCCAGCAGCCAAGAACCGGGACAAGTCCCTAACTATGGCTACACCTTC. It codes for CASSQEPGQVPNYGYTF.

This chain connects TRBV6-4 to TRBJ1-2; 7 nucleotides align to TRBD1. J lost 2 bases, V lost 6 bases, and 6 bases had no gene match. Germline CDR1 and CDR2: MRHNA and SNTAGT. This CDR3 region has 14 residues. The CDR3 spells CASSPEQGNYGYTF. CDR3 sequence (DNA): TGTGCCAGCAGCCCGGAACAGGGGAACTATGGCTACACCTTC.

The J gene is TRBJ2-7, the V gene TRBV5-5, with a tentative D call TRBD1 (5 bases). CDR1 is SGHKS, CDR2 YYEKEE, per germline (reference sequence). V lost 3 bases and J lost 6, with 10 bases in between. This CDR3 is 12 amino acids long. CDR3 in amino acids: CASSSTVFEQYF. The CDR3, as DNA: TGTGCCAGCAGCTCGACAGTGTTCGAGCAGTACTTC.

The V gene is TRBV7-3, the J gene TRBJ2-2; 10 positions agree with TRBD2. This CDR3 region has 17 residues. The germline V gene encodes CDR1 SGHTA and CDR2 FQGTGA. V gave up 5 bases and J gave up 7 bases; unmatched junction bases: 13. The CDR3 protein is CASSPDVSGGAHGELFF. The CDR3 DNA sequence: TGTGCCAGCAGCCCCGACGTGAGCGGGGGGGCCCACGGGGAGCTGTTTTTT.

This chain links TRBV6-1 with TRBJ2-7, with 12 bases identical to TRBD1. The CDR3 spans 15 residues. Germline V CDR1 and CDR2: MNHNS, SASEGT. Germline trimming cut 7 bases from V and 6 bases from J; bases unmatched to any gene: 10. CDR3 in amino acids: CASNPWGQGAIEQYF. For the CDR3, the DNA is TGTGCCAGCAATCCTTGGGGACAGGGGGCAATCGAGCAGTACTTC.

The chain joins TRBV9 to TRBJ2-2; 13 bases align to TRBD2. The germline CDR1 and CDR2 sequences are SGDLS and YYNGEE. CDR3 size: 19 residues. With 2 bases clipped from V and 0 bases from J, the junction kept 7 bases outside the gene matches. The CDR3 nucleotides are TGTGCCAGCAGCGTCTCTCGGACTAGCGGGGGCCCGAACACCGGGGAGCTGTTTTTT. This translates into CASSVSRTSGGPNTGELFF.

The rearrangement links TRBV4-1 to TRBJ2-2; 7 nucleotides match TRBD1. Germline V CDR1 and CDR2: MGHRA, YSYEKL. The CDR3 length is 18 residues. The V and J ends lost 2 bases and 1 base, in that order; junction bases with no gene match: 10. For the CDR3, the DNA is TGCGCCAGCAGCCAAAGTAGATTATGGGACAGGAACACCGGGGAGCTGTTTTTT. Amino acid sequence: CASSQSRLWDRNTGELFF.

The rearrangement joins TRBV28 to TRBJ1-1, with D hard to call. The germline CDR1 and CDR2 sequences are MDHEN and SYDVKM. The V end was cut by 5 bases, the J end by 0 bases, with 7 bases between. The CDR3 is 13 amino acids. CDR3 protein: CASSPRVNTEAFF. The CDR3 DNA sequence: TGTGCCAGCAGTCCGCGGGTGAACACTGAAGCTTTCTTT.

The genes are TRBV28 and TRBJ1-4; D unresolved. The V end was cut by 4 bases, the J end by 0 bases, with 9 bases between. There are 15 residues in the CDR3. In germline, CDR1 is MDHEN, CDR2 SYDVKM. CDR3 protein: CASSSGMSTNEKLFF. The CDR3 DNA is TGTGCCAGCAGTTCGGGGATGTCAACTAATGAAAAACTGTTTTTT.

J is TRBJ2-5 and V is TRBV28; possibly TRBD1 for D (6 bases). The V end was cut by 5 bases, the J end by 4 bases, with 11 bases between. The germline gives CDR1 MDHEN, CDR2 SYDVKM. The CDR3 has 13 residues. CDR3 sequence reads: CASSPTGRETQYF. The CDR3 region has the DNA TGTGCCAGCAGTCCAACAGGGAGAGAGACCCAGTACTTC.

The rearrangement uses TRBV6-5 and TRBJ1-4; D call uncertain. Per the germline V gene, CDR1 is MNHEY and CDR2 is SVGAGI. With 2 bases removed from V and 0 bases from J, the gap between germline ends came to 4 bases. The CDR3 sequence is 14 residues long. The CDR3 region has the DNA TGTGCCAGCAGTTACACGGCAACTAATGAAAAACTGTTTTTT. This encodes CASSYTATNEKLFF.

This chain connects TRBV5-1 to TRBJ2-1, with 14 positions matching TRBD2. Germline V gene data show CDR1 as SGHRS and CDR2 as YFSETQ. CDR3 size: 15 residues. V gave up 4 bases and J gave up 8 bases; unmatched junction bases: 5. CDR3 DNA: TGCGCCAGCAGCCAGACTAGCGGGGGGGACTATGAGCAGTTCTTC. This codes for CASSQTSGGDYEQFF.

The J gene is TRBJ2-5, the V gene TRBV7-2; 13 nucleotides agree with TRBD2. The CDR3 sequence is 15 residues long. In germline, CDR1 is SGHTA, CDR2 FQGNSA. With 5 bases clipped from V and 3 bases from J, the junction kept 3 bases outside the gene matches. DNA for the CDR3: TGTGCCAGCAGCGATACTAGCGGGGGGGAAGAGACCCAGTACTTC. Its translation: CASSDTSGGEETQYF.

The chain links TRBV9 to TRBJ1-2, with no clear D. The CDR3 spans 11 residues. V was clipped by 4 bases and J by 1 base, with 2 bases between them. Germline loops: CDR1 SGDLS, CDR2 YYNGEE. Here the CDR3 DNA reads TGTGCCAGCAGCCTTAACTATGGCTACACCTTC. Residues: CASSLNYGYTF.

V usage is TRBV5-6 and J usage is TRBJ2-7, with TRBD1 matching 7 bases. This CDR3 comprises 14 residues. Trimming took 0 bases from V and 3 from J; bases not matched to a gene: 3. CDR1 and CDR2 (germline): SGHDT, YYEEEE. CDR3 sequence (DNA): TGTGCCAGCAGCTTGGAACAGGGGATCTACGAGCAGTACTTC. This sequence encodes CASSLEQGIYEQYF.

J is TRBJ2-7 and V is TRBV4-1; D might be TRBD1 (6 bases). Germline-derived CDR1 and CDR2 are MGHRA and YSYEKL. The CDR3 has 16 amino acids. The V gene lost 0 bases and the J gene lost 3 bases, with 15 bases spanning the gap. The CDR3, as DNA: TGCGCCAGCAGCCAAGATCGAAGTGGGACACGCTACGAGCAGTACTTC. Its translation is CASSQDRSGTRYEQYF.

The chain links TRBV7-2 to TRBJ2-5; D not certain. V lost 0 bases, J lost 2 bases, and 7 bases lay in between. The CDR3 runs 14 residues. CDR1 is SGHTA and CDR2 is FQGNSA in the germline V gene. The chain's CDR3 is CASSLAAAQETQYF. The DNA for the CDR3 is TGTGCCAGCAGCTTAGCGGCCGCTCAAGAGACCCAGTACTTC.

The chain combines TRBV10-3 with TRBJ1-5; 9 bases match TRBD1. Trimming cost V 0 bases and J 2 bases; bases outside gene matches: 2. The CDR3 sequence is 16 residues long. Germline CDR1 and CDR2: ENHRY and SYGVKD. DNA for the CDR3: TGTGCCATCAGTGAGTCGACAGGGGGGGGCAATCAGCCCCAGCATTTT. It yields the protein CAISESTGGGNQPQHF.

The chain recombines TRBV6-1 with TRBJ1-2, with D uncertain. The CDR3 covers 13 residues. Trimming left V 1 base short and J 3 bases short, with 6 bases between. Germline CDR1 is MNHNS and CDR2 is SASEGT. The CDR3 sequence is CASSEGAYYGYTF. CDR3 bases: TGTGCCAGCAGTGAAGGAGCATACTATGGCTACACCTTC.

CDR3 sequence reads: CASCPVGPAEGDGGDNYGYTF. Written as DNA, the CDR3 is TGTGCCAGCTGTCCGGTCGGGCCCGCCGAGGGGGACGGGGGGGATAACTATGGCTACACCTTC. The chain employs TRBV2 and TRBJ1-2, with TRBD1 as a possible D gene (6 bases). V shed 8 bases and J shed 1 base, with 35 bases lying between them. Germline CDR1 is SNHLY and CDR2 is FYNNEI. There are 21 residues in the CDR3.

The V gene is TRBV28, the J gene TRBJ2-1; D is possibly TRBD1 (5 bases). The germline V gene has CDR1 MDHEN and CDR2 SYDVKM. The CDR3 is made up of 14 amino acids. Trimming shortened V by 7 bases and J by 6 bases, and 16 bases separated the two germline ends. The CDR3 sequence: CASTTRTGVNEQFF. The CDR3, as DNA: TGTGCCAGCACGACCAGAACAGGTGTCAATGAGCAGTTCTTC.

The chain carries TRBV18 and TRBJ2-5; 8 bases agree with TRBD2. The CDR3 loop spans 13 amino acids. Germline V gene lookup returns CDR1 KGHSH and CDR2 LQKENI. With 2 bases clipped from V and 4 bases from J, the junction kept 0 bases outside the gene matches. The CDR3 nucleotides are TGTGCCAGCTCACCAGGACTAGCAGAGACCCAGTACTTC. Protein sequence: CASSPGLAETQYF.

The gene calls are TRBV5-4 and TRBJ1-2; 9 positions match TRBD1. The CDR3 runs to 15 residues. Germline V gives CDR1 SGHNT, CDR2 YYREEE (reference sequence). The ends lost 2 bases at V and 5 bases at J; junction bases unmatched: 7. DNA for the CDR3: TGTGCCAGCAGCTTATGGACAGGGGAGAAGTATGGCTACACCTTC. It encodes CASSLWTGEKYGYTF. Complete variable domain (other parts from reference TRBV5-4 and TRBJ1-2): ETGVTQSPTHLIKTRGQQVTLRCSSQSGHNTVSWYQQALGQGPQFIFQYYREEENGRGNFPPRFSGLQFPNYSSELNVNALELDDSALYLCASSLWTGEKYGYTFGSGTRLTVV.

CDR3 coding DNA: TGCAGCGTGACATCCGGGACAGGGATCAACGAGCAGTACTTC. Its translation: CSVTSGTGINEQYF. V usage is TRBV29-1 and J usage is TRBJ2-7, with 9 nucleotides matching TRBD1. Germline assignment: CDR1 SQVTM and CDR2 ANQGSEA. CDR3 length: 14 amino acids. With 6 bases clipped from V and 5 bases from J, the junction kept 11 bases outside the gene matches.

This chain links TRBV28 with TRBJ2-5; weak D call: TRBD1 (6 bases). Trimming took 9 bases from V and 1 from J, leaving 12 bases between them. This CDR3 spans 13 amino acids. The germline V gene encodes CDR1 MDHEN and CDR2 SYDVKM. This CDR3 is CASLRDTQETQYF. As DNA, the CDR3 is TGTGCCAGTTTACGGGACACCCAAGAGACCCAGTACTTC. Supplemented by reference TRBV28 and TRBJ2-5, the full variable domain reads DVKVTQSSRYLVKRTGEKVFLECVQDMDHENMFWYRQDPGLGLRLIYFSYDVKMKEKGDIPEGYSVSREKKERFSLILESASTNQTSMYLCASLRDTQETQYFGPGTRLLVL.